This is a list of T cell receptor beta chains from one sample in a study of blood T cell repertoires in COVID-19. The table came from immunoSEQ multiplex PCR; TCRdb's copy has only in-frame clones and leaves some out. The sample has about 210,000 clones; about nine tenths are singletons. The specimen sequenced was peripheral blood. These receptors came from a middle-aged man with acute or convalescent COVID-19. The CDR3 runs from the conserved cysteine through the conserved F or W. A D gene is named only where the DNA matches it firmly. Expanded clones are given a class, and other clones once, few, many or no size at all.

J gene,clone size,V gene,D gene,CDR3 protein,CDR3 DNA
TRBJ1-2,once,TRBV9,NA,CASSVGEDYGYTF,TGTGCCAGCAGCGTAGGGGAGGACTATGGCTACACCTTC
TRBJ1-4,once,TRBV19,NA,CATGHLNEKLFF,TGTGCCACCGGACATCTTAATGAAAAACTGTTTTTT
TRBJ2-7,NA,TRBV28,TRBD1,CASSLIPRGQGAFQYEQYF,TGTGCCAGCAGTTTAATCCCCCGGGGTCAGGGGGCCTTTCAATACGAGCAGTACTTC
TRBJ2-3,once,TRBV4-3,TRBD2,CASSSWTSLGTDTQYF,TGCGCCAGCAGCTCCTGGACTAGCCTGGGCACAGATACGCAGTATTTT
TRBJ2-6,NA,TRBV5-6,NA,CASSLVIGAGANVLTF,TGTGCCAGCAGCTTGGTAATCGGGGCTGGGGCCAACGTCCTGACTTTC
TRBJ1-2,NA,TRBV7-9,NA,CASSLARGNYGYTF,TGTGCCAGCAGCTTAGCGCGGGGTAACTATGGCTACACCTTC
TRBJ2-7,NA,TRBV6-5,TRBD1,CASSNPGQGLIEQYF,TGTGCCAGCAGTAATCCGGGACAGGGACTGATCGAGCAGTACTTC
TRBJ2-7,NA,TRBV15,TRBD2,CATSRGPGREDEQYF,TGTGCCACCAGCAGAGGGCCAGGGAGGGAAGACGAGCAGTACTTC
TRBJ2-1,NA,TRBV19,NA,CASTLKGLASYNEQFF,TGTGCCAGTACCCTAAAAGGACTGGCGTCCTACAATGAGCAGTTCTTC
TRBJ2-1,NA,TRBV29-1,TRBD2,CSTWTRTNEQFF,TGCAGCACTTGGACTAGGACGAATGAGCAGTTCTTC
TRBJ2-7,NA,TRBV6-6,NA,CASSYSSRGKGQYF,TGTGCCAGCAGTTACTCGAGTCGGGGGAAGGGGCAGTACTTC
TRBJ1-2,NA,TRBV10-2,TRBD1,CASGRQGAGGYTF,TGCGCCAGCGGCCGACAGGGGGCTGGAGGCTACACCTTC
TRBJ1-2,NA,TRBV27,TRBD1,CASSTGQGRGYTF,TGTGCCAGCAGTACCGGACAGGGAAGAGGCTACACCTTC
TRBJ1-4,NA,TRBV6-1,TRBD1,CASSDQTGGDEKLFF,TGTGCCAGCAGTGACCAGACAGGGGGGGATGAAAAACTGTTTTTT
TRBJ2-7,NA,TRBV18,TRBD2,CASSPRSTSGTGEQYF,TGTGCCAGCTCACCACGTTCTACTAGCGGGACTGGCGAGCAGTACTTC
TRBJ2-5,NA,TRBV6-5,TRBD2,CASSYSPSGRAQTQYF,TGTGCCAGCAGTTACTCCCCTAGCGGGAGGGCCCAGACCCAGTACTTC
TRBJ2-7,NA,TRBV18,TRBD2,CASSPLRTSGVTYEQYF,TGTGCCAGCTCACCACTGCGTACCAGCGGGGTTACCTACGAGCAGTACTTC
TRBJ2-7,NA,TRBV15,TRBD1,CATSRDRSPLGQGNEQYF,TGTGCCACCAGCAGAGATAGATCCCCCCTGGGACAGGGGAACGAGCAGTACTTC
TRBJ1-5,NA,TRBV2,NA,CASRREGQINQPQHF,TGTGCCAGCAGGAGGGAGGGGCAGATTAATCAGCCCCAGCATTTT
TRBJ2-3,NA,TRBV28,NA,CASKGPSGITDTQYF,TGTGCCAGCAAAGGGCCGAGCGGCATCACAGATACGCAGTATTTT
TRBJ2-3,NA,TRBV2,TRBD2,CASSEARAGGITDTQYF,TGTGCCAGCAGTGAAGCCCGGGCGGGGGGGATCACAGATACGCAGTATTTT
TRBJ2-7,NA,TRBV28,TRBD1,CASSRDRYLSEQYF,TGTGCCAGCAGCCGGGACAGGTACCTTAGCGAGCAGTACTTC
TRBJ1-2,NA,TRBV19,NA,CASRTPGFYGYTF,TGTGCCAGTAGAACACCAGGGTTTTATGGCTACACCTTC
TRBJ1-4,NA,TRBV29-1,NA,CSVDPGGDEKLFF,TGCAGCGTTGACCCCGGCGGCGATGAAAAACTGTTTTTT
TRBJ2-1,NA,TRBV13,NA,CASSLDIGSSYNEQFF,TGTGCCAGCAGCTTAGACATCGGGAGTTCCTACAATGAGCAGTTCTTC
TRBJ2-3,NA,TRBV6-1,TRBD1,CASSEGQGSSDTQYF,TGTGCCAGCAGTGAAGGACAGGGTAGCTCAGATACGCAGTATTTT
TRBJ1-1,NA,TRBV28,NA,CASSLPPVREAFF,TGTGCCAGCAGTTTACCCCCAGTGAGGGAAGCTTTCTTT
TRBJ2-1,NA,TRBV24-1,TRBD2,CATSDASGRGYNEQFF,TGTGCCACCAGTGACGCTAGCGGGAGGGGTTACAATGAGCAGTTCTTC
TRBJ1-5,NA,TRBV27,NA,CASSLREGNQPQHF,TGTGCCAGCAGTTTAAGGGAGGGCAATCAGCCCCAGCATTTT
TRBJ2-1,NA,TRBV9,TRBD2,CASSVVPGGPDEQFF,TGTGCCAGCAGCGTTGTCCCGGGGGGGCCGGATGAGCAGTTCTTC
TRBJ2-7,NA,TRBV28,NA,CASSSRTPSYEQYF,TGTGCCAGCAGTTCAAGGACACCCTCCTACGAGCAGTACTTC
TRBJ2-3,NA,TRBV27,NA,CASSYRDTTDTQYF,TGTGCCAGCAGTTACCGGGACACCACAGATACGCAGTATTTT
TRBJ2-2,NA,TRBV7-8,TRBD2,CASSPRSSGRAATGELFF,TGTGCCAGCAGCCCCCGTTCTAGCGGGAGGGCCGCCACCGGGGAGCTGTTTTTT
TRBJ2-7,NA,TRBV28,TRBD2,CASSLGAGPGGAYEQYF,TGTGCCAGCAGTTTAGGAGCGGGACCGGGGGGGGCCTACGAGCAGTACTTC
TRBJ1-2,NA,TRBV6-4,NA,CASTPEGTGGYTF,TGTGCCAGCACCCCGGAGGGAACGGGCGGCTACACCTTC
TRBJ2-7,few,TRBV27,TRBD2,CASSFVSGSSYEQYF,TGTGCCAGCAGCTTCGTAAGCGGGAGCTCCTACGAGCAGTACTTC
TRBJ2-1,NA,TRBV11-3,TRBD2,CASSLEGLVNEQFF,TGTGCCAGCAGCTTAGAGGGACTAGTCAATGAGCAGTTCTTC
TRBJ1-6,NA,TRBV5-8,TRBD1,CASSLEPGGWRGNSPLHF,TGTGCCAGCAGCTTGGAGCCAGGGGGCTGGAGGGGTAATTCACCCCTCCACTTT
TRBJ2-4,NA,TRBV4-2,TRBD2,CASSQAGTSGRENIQYF,TGTGCCAGCAGCCAAGCCGGGACTAGCGGGAGGGAAAACATTCAGTACTTC
TRBJ2-7,NA,TRBV27,TRBD2,CASTLVAGLAGGEQYF,TGTGCCAGCACTTTGGTTGCGGGACTAGCGGGAGGCGAGCAGTACTTC
TRBJ2-2,NA,TRBV2,TRBD2,CASSVNSGANTGELFF,TGTGCCAGCAGTGTAAATAGCGGGGCCAACACCGGGGAGCTGTTTTTT
TRBJ2-5,NA,TRBV14,NA,CASSRGILQETQYF,TGTGCCAGCAGCCGAGGGATACTACAAGAGACCCAGTACTTC
TRBJ2-7,NA,TRBV6-1,NA,CASSEGPGVYEQYF,TGTGCCAGCAGTGAAGGCCCAGGGGTTTACGAGCAGTACTTC
TRBJ2-3,NA,TRBV19,TRBD1,CASSASTGGNTQYF,TGTGCCAGTAGTGCATCGACAGGGGGAAATACGCAGTATTTT
TRBJ1-6,few,TRBV7-9,TRBD1,CASSLGQAYNSPLHF,TGTGCCAGCAGCTTGGGACAGGCCTATAATTCACCCCTCCACTTT
TRBJ1-1,NA,TRBV3-1/TRBV3-2,NA,CASSQMTSTEAFF,TGTGCCAGCAGCCAAATGACAAGCACTGAAGCTTTCTTT
TRBJ2-7,NA,TRBV7-2,NA,CASSPLGDQGKEQYF,TGTGCCAGCAGCCCCCTAGGGGACCAGGGGAAGGAGCAGTACTTC
TRBJ2-7,NA,TRBV18,TRBD1,CASSPTGGAEDEQYF,TGTGCCAGCTCACCGACAGGGGGCGCGGAGGACGAGCAGTACTTC
TRBJ2-1,NA,TRBV9,NA,CASSPYGTYNEQFF,TGTGCCAGCAGCCCATACGGGACTTACAATGAGCAGTTCTTC
TRBJ1-1,NA,TRBV14,TRBD1,CASSPGTGNTEAFF,TGTGCCAGCAGCCCTGGGACAGGGAACACTGAAGCTTTCTTT
TRBJ2-1,NA,TRBV11-2,TRBD2,CASSLATSGRTRSYNEQFF,TGTGCCAGCAGCTTAGCGACTAGCGGGAGGACCCGCTCCTACAATGAGCAGTTCTTC
TRBJ2-5,NA,TRBV5-4,TRBD2,CASSLPSGEETQYF,TGTGCCAGCAGCTTACCTAGCGGGGAAGAGACCCAGTACTTC
TRBJ2-5,NA,TRBV7-3,TRBD1,CASSRQGAETQYF,TGTGCCAGCAGCCGACAGGGGGCGGAGACCCAGTACTTC
TRBJ2-3,NA,TRBV27,TRBD1,CASRPAGQGDTQYF,TGTGCCAGCAGGCCGGCGGGACAGGGGGATACGCAGTATTTT
TRBJ1-1,NA,TRBV9,NA,CASSVGEGLGNTEAFF,TGTGCCAGCAGCGTGGGGGAGGGGCTTGGGAACACTGAAGCTTTCTTT
TRBJ1-5,NA,TRBV29-1,NA,CSVEVTGGQPQHF,TGCAGCGTTGAAGTTACGGGGGGGCAGCCCCAGCATTTT
TRBJ2-4,NA,TRBV18,TRBD2,CASSPPGLAGGGNIQYF,TGTGCCAGCTCACCTCCGGGACTAGCGGGGGGCGGGAACATTCAGTACTTC
TRBJ2-7,NA,TRBV3-1/TRBV3-2,TRBD2,CASSQIWRGGSYEQYF,TGTGCCAGCAGCCAAATCTGGCGGGGGGGCTCCTACGAGCAGTACTTC